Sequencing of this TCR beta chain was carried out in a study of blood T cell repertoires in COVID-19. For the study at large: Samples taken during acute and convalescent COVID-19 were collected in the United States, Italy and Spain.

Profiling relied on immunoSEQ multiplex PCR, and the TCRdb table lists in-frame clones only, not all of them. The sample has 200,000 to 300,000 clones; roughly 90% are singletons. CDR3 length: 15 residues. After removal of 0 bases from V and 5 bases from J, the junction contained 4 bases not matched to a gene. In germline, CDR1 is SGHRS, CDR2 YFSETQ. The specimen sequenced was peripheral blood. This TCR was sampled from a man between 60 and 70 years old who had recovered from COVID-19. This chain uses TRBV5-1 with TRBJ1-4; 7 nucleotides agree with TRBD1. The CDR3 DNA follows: TGCGCCAGCAGCTTGGAACAGGGGAAGAATGAAAAACTGTTTTTT. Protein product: CASSLEQGKNEKLFF.